These 28 T cell receptor beta chains share one sample of origin, sequenced in a study of blood T cell repertoires in COVID-19. Data came from immunoSEQ multiplex PCR; TCRdb stores just in-frame clones and leaves some out. The sample carries roughly 260,000 clones, about 85% recorded once. Sequencing used peripheral blood. The receptors were gathered from a man aged 60-69 years who had recovered from COVID-19.

CDR3 sequence (DNA): TGTGCCAGCAGCTGGGGACAGACCTACGAGCAGTACTTC. Protein product: CASSWGQTYEQYF. The chain couples TRBV11-2 to TRBJ2-7, with 7 bases identical to TRBD1. Germline lookup yields CDR1 SGHAT and CDR2 FQNNGV. The CDR3 is 13 residues long. After removal of 4 bases from V and 2 bases from J, the junction contained 2 bases not matched to a gene.

Turning to this clone: Other DNA variants within this sample encode the same CDR3. The genes are TRBV24-1 and TRBJ2-5, with 9 bases that match TRBD2. V shed 2 bases and J 2 bases; nucleotides not matched to a gene: 2. The V gene's germline CDR1 is KGHDR and CDR2 SFDVKD. The CDR3 runs 15 residues. CDR3 sequence: CATSDSSGGQETQYF. The CDR3 nucleotides are TGTGCCACCAGTGATTCCAGCGGGGGGCAAGAGACCCAGTACTTC.

This clone was seen a handful of times. The chain is built from TRBV13 and TRBJ2-2; a weak D match, TRBD2 (6 bases). V lost 5 bases and J 3 bases, leaving 19 bases between the germline ends. Germline loops: CDR1 PRHDT, CDR2 FYEKMQ (reference sequence). The CDR3 is made up of 17 amino acids. The CDR3 DNA sequence: TGTGCCAGCAGCCCGCGACGAGCGGGTCGGTACACCGGGGAGCTGTTTTTT. Its translation is CASSPRRAGRYTGELFF.

The chain links TRBV7-8 to TRBJ2-5; D unresolved. Trimming pared 3 bases from V and 4 bases from J, leaving 9 bases between. Per the germline V gene, CDR1 is SGHVS and CDR2 is FQNEAQ. This CDR3 has 13 residues. The CDR3 reads CASSFGRLETQYF. CDR3 nucleotide sequence: TGTGCCAGCAGCTTTGGTAGATTAGAGACCCAGTACTTC.

The chain couples TRBV12-3 or TRBV12-4 to TRBJ1-2; the match to TRBD1 covers 8 bases. The V gene end was trimmed by 5 bases and the J gene end by 8 bases; junction bases not matched to a gene: 7. The CDR3 contains 13 residues. The chain's CDR3 is CASSLRTGQGYTF. The CDR3 region has the DNA TGTGCCAGCAGTCTCCGGACAGGGCAAGGCTACACCTTC.

There are a few counts of this clone. The CDR3 nucleotides read TGTGCCAGCAGTAGGGAGTACACTGAAGCTTTCTTT. Encoded protein: CASSREYTEAFF. The gene calls are TRBV2 and TRBJ1-1; D gene uncertain. The germline gives CDR1 SNHLY, CDR2 FYNNEI. The CDR3 runs to 12 residues. V lost 5 bases to trimming and J lost 3 bases, with 7 bases between them. The variable domain in full, completed from reference TRBV2 and TRBJ1-1, reads EPEVTQTPSHQVTQMGQEVILRCVPISNHLYFYWYRQILGQKVEFLVSFYNNEISEKSEIFDDQFSVERPDGSNFTLKIRSTKLEDSAMYFCASSREYTEAFFGQGTRLTVV.

The J gene is TRBJ2-4, the V gene TRBV5-4; weak D call: TRBD2 (5 bases). Germline V gives CDR1 SGHNT, CDR2 YYREEE (reference sequence). The length of the CDR3 is 13 residues. The ends were cut back, 2 bases at V and 5 bases at J, with 8 bases in the middle. CDR3 DNA sequence: TGTGCCAGCAGCTTTAGCGCGGAAAACATTCAGTACTTC. The encoded protein is CASSFSAENIQYF.

The chain couples TRBV21-1 to TRBJ2-6; the table's TRBD1 call for D was not verified on the DNA. TRBV21-1 is described as a pseudogene. The CDR3 is 18 residues long. The CDR3 region is CASSKELDRVSGANVLTF. CDR3 DNA sequence: TGTGCCAGCAGCAAAGAACTGGACAGGGTATCTGGGGCCAACGTCCTGACTTTC.

The rearrangement links TRBV5-1 to TRBJ2-3; perhaps TRBD1 as D (6 bases). The V gene's germline CDR1 is SGHRS and CDR2 YFSETQ. V shed 4 bases and J shed 14 bases, with 14 bases lying between them. The CDR3 runs 11 residues. CDR3 loop: CASSLDSPWYF. In DNA, the CDR3 is TGCGCCAGCAGCCTGGACAGTCCCTGGTATTTT.

The chain employs TRBV5-6 and TRBJ1-1, with D unresolved. With 4 bases removed from V and 8 bases from J, the gap between germline ends came to 15 bases. The length of the CDR3 is 13 residues. The V gene's germline CDR1 is SGHDT and CDR2 YYEEEE. CDR3 loop: CASSLRTGREAFF. The CDR3 coding sequence is TGTGCCAGCAGCCTTCGGACCGGGAGGGAAGCTTTCTTT.

The V gene is TRBV12-1, the J gene TRBJ2-1; the table's TRBD1 call for D was not verified on the DNA. TRBV12-1 is a listed pseudogene. CDR3 length: 21 residues. The CDR3 is CASSSPRGQCIGDFSYNEQFF. CDR3 bases: TGTGCCAGCAGCTCCCCCCGGGGACAGTGCATCGGTGACTTCTCCTACAATGAGCAGTTCTTC.

This clone was picked up one time. The chain joins TRBV27 to TRBJ2-7; 8 nucleotides match TRBD1. Germline V gene data show CDR1 as MNHEY and CDR2 as SMNVEV (reference sequence). The CDR3 runs 13 residues. Trimming took 0 bases from V and 8 from J; bases not matched to a gene: 3. CDR3 region: CASSLSDRVKQYF. The CDR3 region has the DNA TGTGCCAGCAGTTTATCGGACAGGGTGAAGCAGTACTTC.

This chain connects TRBV19 to TRBJ2-3; D remains ambiguous. CDR3 size: 14 residues. V lost 3 bases, J lost 5 bases, and 12 bases lay in between. CDR1 LNHDA and CDR2 SQIVND come from the germline V gene (reference sequence). The CDR3 protein is CASSIAPRVDTQYF. In DNA form, the CDR3 reads TGTGCCAGTAGTATTGCCCCCCGGGTAGATACGCAGTATTTT.

A single count supports this clone. The genes are TRBV19 and TRBJ2-5; 11 bases map to TRBD2. Unmatched junction bases numbered 9, after V lost 10 bases and J lost 2 bases. Germline V CDR1 and CDR2: LNHDA, SQIVND (reference sequence). The CDR3 is made up of 15 amino acids. CDR3 coding DNA: TGTGCCACCAGACTAGCGGGGCACTGGCAAGAGACCCAGTACTTC. Residues: CATRLAGHWQETQYF.

The V gene is TRBV19, the J gene TRBJ1-1; unclear D gene. Germline values: CDR1 LNHDA, CDR2 SQIVND (reference sequence). CDR3 length equals 16 residues. With 4 bases removed from V and 4 bases from J, the gap between germline ends came to 19 bases. As DNA, the CDR3 is TGTGCCAGTAGTACCTCGGGGAAGCCTTGGGTCACTGAAGCTTTCTTT. Protein product: CASSTSGKPWVTEAFF.

This clone showed up just a few times. The genes are TRBV3-1 (or the pseudogene TRBV3-2) and TRBJ1-1, with unresolved D. The CDR3 length is 18 residues. The germline V gene encodes CDR1 LGHDT and CDR2 YNNKEL (reference sequence). The V end was cut by 4 bases, the J end by 2 bases, with 23 bases between. The CDR3, as DNA: TGTGCCAGCAGCCGATTTCGAGGCGAAGGATTCCTAAACACTGAAGCTTTCTTT. Residues: CASSRFRGEGFLNTEAFF.

The rearrangement links TRBV27 to TRBJ1-2, with 9 bases fitting TRBD1. The V segment lost 0 bases and the J segment 0 bases; nucleotides outside the gene matches: 11. The CDR3 spans 19 residues. The V gene's germline CDR1 is MNHEY and CDR2 SMNVEV (reference sequence). The CDR3 region has the DNA TGTGCCAGCAGTTTATCGACCCACGGGACAGGGATTACTAACTATGGCTACACCTTC. Protein sequence: CASSLSTHGTGITNYGYTF.

This sequence joins TRBV5-8 and TRBJ2-5; 8 bases map to TRBD2. Trimming took 1 base from V and 5 from J; bases not matched to a gene: 4. Germline loops: CDR1 SGHTS, CDR2 YDEGEE. The CDR3 loop spans 14 amino acids. The CDR3 sequence is CASSLISSGETQYF. CDR3 in DNA: TGTGCCAGCAGCTTGATCTCTAGCGGGGAGACCCAGTACTTC. The complete variable domain, with remaining parts taken from reference TRBV5-8 and TRBJ2-5, reads EAGVTQSPTHLIKTRGQQATLRCSPISGHTSVYWYQQALGLGLQFLLWYDEGEERNRGNFPPRFSGRQFPNYSSELNVNALELEDSALYLCASSLISSGETQYFGPGTRLLVL.

The rearrangement joins TRBV6-5 to TRBJ2-7, with a tentative D call TRBD1 (5 bases). Trimming left V 6 bases short and J 0 bases short, with 12 bases between. The germline V gene has CDR1 MNHEY and CDR2 SVGAGI. The CDR3 has 14 amino acids. The CDR3 reads CASSETASSYEQYF. The CDR3 DNA reads as TGTGCCAGCAGCGAGACAGCTAGCTCCTACGAGCAGTACTTC.

This chain connects TRBV9 to TRBJ2-2; 8 bases agree with TRBD1. Germline-derived CDR1 and CDR2 are SGDLS and YYNGEE. The CDR3 contains 15 residues. J gave up 5 bases and V 4 bases, and 7 bases lay outside the gene matches. For the CDR3, the DNA is TGTGCCAGCAGCACGGGACAGGCGGGGACCGGGGAGCTGTTTTTT. The encoded protein is CASSTGQAGTGELFF.

This rearrangement joins TRBV9 to TRBJ2-7; D unresolved. V lost 0 bases, J lost 2 bases, and 12 bases lay in between. The CDR3 runs to 15 residues. CDR1 SGDLS and CDR2 YYNGEE come from the germline V gene. The CDR3 protein is CASSVDSEVAYEQYF. The CDR3 coding sequence is TGTGCCAGCAGCGTAGACTCTGAAGTGGCCTACGAGCAGTACTTC.

The chain links TRBV7-9 to TRBJ2-7; TRBD1 matches 9 bases. V gave up 5 bases and J gave up 0 bases; unmatched junction bases: 5. Germline V gives CDR1 SEHNR, CDR2 FQNEAQ (reference sequence). The length of the CDR3 is 15 residues. The CDR3 nucleotides read TGTGCCAGCAGCGTAGGGGACAGGGTCTCCTACGAGCAGTACTTC. Protein sequence: CASSVGDRVSYEQYF.

The DNA for the CDR3 is TGCAGCGTTGAAAGAGGTTCTCGGGGGTTGAACACTGAAGCTTTCTTT. This gives the protein CSVERGSRGLNTEAFF. The gene calls are TRBV29-1 and TRBJ1-1; weak D call: TRBD1 (5 bases). Per germline, CDR1 SQVTM and CDR2 ANQGSEA. V gave up 2 bases and J gave up 0 bases, with 16 bases separating them. This CDR3 region has 16 residues.

This clone has just one count. The rearrangement links TRBV9 to TRBJ2-2; 9 nucleotides match TRBD1. This CDR3 region has 16 residues. V lost 4 bases to trimming and J lost 6 bases; unmatched junction nucleotides: 10. Per germline, CDR1 SGDLS and CDR2 YYNGEE. CDR3 DNA sequence: TGTGCCAGCAGCCACCTAGACAGGGGGGTCTCCGGGGAGCTGTTTTTT. This codes for CASSHLDRGVSGELFF.

The chain joins TRBV12-1 to TRBJ2-3; TRBD2, the D gene given by the table, was not confirmed from the DNA. TRBV12-1 is termed a pseudogene. The CDR3 consists of 15 residues. The CDR3 nucleotides read TGTGCCAGCAGCCTCGGACTAGCGGATATAGATACGCAGTATTTT. It encodes CASSLGLADIDTQYF.

This clone came up a few times. The chain links TRBV9 to TRBJ1-3; 10 bases match TRBD1. V trimming: 3 bases; J trimming: 3 bases; junction bases outside the gene matches: 6. The CDR3 spans 16 residues. Germline CDR1 is SGDLS and CDR2 is YYNGEE. CDR3 DNA: TGTGCCAGCAGCGGCGACAGGGGGCTATATGGAAACACCATATATTTT. Translated: CASSGDRGLYGNTIYF.

This clone was observed once. The chain combines TRBV7-2 with TRBJ2-1; 7 nucleotides line up with TRBD2. This CDR3 has 18 residues. The trim removed 2 bases at V and 4 bases at J, leaving 14 bases unmatched. The germline CDR1 and CDR2 sequences are SGHTA and FQGNSA. CDR3 bases: TGTGCCAGCAGCTTACGCCTGAAAGGACTAGGTATATACAATGAGCAGTTCTTC. Protein sequence: CASSLRLKGLGIYNEQFF.

The V and J genes are TRBV27 and TRBJ2-3, with D possibly matching TRBD1 (6 bases). Trimming took off 6 bases at V and 1 base at J, with 11 bases between the two ends. The CDR3 contains 14 residues. The V gene's germline CDR1 is MNHEY and CDR2 SMNVEV (reference sequence). The CDR3: CASSRAGGTDTQYF. CDR3 bases: TGTGCCAGCAGCCGAGCAGGGGGCACAGATACGCAGTATTTT.